Only one count was recorded for the clone carrying this T cell receptor (beta chain). Its target is unknown. At one end, the junction sequence differs from germline, possibly due to a read error. The CDR3 sequence is 13 residues long. The sample is drawn from a study of tumor and adjacent non-tumor tissue in lung cancer. Turning to the study itself: Patients comprised about a dozen adenocarcinoma, 2 squamous cell carcinoma and 1 small cell lung cancer. Study-level results: TCR diversity was significantly greater in tumor than normal lung tissue.

The template was RNA from unsorted bulk tissue. This non-tumor lung sample came from over 3 cm beyond the tumor edge. Three rounds of nested PCR, following a modified ARM-PCR protocol, produced the TCRbeta library. Each CDR3 protein is one row after TCRdb ran MiXCR on the multiplex PCR reads. The profile shows roughly 67,000 distinct CDR3 sequences, around 82% of them singletons. The source material was distant non-tumor lung tissue. The V call is TRBV12-3 or TRBV12-4, the J call TRBJ2-5; D gene unclear. The source of this sequence is a man in his sixties with non-small cell lung cancer. The CDR3 bases are TGTACCAGCAATTTATCCCCCCAGGAGAACCAGTACTTC. As protein: CTSNLSPQENQYF.